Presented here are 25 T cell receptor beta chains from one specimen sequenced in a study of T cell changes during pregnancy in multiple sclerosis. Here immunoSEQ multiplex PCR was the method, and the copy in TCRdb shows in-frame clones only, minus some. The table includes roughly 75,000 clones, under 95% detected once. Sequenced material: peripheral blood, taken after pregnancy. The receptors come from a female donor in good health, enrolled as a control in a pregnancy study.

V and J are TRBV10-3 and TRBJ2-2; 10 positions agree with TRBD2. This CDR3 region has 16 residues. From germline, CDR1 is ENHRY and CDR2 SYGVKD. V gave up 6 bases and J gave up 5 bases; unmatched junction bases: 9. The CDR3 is CAIRESGRAGTGELFF. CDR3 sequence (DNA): TGTGCCATCAGGGAAAGCGGGAGGGCCGGGACCGGGGAGCTGTTTTTT.

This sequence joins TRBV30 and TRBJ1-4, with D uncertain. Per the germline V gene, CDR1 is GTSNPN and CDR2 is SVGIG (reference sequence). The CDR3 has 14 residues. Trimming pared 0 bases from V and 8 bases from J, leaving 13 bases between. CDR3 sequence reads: CAWSVGGVAEKLFF. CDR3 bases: TGTGCCTGGAGTGTTGGAGGCGTGGCGGAAAAACTGTTTTTT.

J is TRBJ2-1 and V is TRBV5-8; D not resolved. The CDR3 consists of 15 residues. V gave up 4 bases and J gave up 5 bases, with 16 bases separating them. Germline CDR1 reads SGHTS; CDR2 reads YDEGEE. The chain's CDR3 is CASSPTPHGHNEQFF. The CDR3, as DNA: TGTGCCAGCAGCCCCACCCCACATGGGCACAATGAGCAGTTCTTC.

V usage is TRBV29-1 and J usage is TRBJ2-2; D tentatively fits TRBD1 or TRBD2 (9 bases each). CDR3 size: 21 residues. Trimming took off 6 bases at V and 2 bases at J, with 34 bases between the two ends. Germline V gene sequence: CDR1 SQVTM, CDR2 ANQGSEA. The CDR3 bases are TGCAGCGTGAGCCAACAGGGACAGGGACATTGGCTAGCGGGAAACACCGGGGAGCTGTTTTTT. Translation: CSVSQQGQGHWLAGNTGELFF.

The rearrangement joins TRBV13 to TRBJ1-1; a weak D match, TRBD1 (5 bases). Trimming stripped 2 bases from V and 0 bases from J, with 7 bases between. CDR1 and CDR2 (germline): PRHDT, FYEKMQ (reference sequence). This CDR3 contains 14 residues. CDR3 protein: CASSLNRMNTEAFF. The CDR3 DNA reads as TGTGCCAGCAGCTTAAACAGGATGAACACTGAAGCTTTCTTT. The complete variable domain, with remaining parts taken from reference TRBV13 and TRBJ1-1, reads AAGVIQSPRHLIKEKRETATLKCYPIPRHDTVYWYQQGPGQDPQFLISFYEKMQSDKGSIPDRFSAQQFSDYHSELNMSSLELGDSALYFCASSLNRMNTEAFFGQGTRLTVV.

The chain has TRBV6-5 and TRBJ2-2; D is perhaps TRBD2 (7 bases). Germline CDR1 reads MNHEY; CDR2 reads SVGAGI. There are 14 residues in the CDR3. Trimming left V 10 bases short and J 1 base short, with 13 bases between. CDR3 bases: TGTGCCATACGGGGGGCCCAGAACACCGGGGAGCTGTTTTTT. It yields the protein CAIRGAQNTGELFF.

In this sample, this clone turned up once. CDR3 nucleotides: TGTGCCTGGGGTAGTGGACAGCGAGGATACAATGAGCAGTTCTTC. This gives the protein CAWGSGQRGYNEQFF. The V and J genes are TRBV30 and TRBJ2-1; maybe TRBD1 (6 bases). This CDR3 has 15 residues. Trimming shortened V by 5 bases and J by 4 bases, and 18 bases separated the two germline ends. CDR1 and CDR2 from the germline V gene are GTSNPN and SVGIG (reference sequence).

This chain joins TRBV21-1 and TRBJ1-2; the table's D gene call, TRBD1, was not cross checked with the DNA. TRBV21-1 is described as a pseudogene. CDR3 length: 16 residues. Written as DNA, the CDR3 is TGTGCCAGCAGCAAACTAGGGACACCCAAGGGCGATGGCTACACCTTC. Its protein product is CASSKLGTPKGDGYTF.

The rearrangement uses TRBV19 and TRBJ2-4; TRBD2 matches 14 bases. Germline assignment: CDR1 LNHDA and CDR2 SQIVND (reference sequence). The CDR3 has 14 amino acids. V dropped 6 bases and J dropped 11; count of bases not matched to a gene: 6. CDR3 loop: CASRTSGRAPLQYF. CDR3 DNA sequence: TGTGCCAGTAGGACTAGCGGGAGGGCCCCCCTTCAGTACTTC. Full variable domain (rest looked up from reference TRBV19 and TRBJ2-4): DGGITQSPKYLFRKEGQNVTLSCEQNLNHDAMYWYRQDPGQGLRLIYYSQIVNDFQKGDIAEGYSVSREKKESFPLTVTSAQKNPTAFYLCASRTSGRAPLQYFGAGTRLSVL.

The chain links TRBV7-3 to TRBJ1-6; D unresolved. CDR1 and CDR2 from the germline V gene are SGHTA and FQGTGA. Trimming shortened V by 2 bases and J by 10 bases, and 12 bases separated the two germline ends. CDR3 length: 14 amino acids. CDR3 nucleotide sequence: TGTGCCAGCAGCTTATTGATTCGGGGATCACCCCTCCACTTT. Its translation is CASSLLIRGSPLHF.

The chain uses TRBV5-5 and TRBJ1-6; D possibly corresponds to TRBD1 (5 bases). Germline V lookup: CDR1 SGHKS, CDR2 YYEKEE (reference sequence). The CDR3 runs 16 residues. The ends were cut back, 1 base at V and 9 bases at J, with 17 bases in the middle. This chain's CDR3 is CASSLQVEQGSSPLHF. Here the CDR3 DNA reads TGTGCCAGCAGCTTGCAAGTAGAGCAGGGCTCTTCACCCCTCCACTTT.

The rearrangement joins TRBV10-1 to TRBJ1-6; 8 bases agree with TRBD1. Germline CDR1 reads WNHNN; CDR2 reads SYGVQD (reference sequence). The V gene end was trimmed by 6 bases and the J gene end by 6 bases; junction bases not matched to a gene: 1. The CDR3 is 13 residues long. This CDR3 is CASSDRGNSPLHF. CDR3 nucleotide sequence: TGCGCCAGCAGCGACAGGGGTAATTCACCCCTCCACTTT.

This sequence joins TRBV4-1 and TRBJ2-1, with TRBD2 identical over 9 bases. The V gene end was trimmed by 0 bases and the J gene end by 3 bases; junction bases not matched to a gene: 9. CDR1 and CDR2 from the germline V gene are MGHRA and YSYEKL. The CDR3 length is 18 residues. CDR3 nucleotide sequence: TGCGCCAGCAGCCAAGATTGGAGCGGGGGGACCCTCTACAATGAGCAGTTCTTC. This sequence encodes CASSQDWSGGTLYNEQFF.

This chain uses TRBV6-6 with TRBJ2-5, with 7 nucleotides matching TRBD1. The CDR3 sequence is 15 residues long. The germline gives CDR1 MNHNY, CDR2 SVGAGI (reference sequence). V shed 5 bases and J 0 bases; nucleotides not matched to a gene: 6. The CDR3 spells CASSHRGVYQETQYF. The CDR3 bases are TGTGCCAGCAGTCACAGGGGAGTGTACCAAGAGACCCAGTACTTC.

This CDR3 reads CASSLKRTSGSYEQYF. The CDR3 bases are TGTGCCAGCAGCTTGAAGCGAACTAGCGGTTCCTACGAGCAGTACTTC. J is TRBJ2-7 and V is TRBV5-4; 8 bases are shared with TRBD2. Germline V gene lookup returns CDR1 SGHNT and CDR2 YYREEE (reference sequence). CDR3 size: 16 residues. Trimming took 1 base from V and 1 from J; bases not matched to a gene: 7.

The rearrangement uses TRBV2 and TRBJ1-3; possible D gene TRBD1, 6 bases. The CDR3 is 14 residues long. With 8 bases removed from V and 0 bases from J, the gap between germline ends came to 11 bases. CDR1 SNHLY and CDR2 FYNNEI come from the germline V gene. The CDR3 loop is CASHWTASGNTIYF. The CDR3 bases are TGTGCCAGCCATTGGACAGCCTCTGGAAACACCATATATTTT. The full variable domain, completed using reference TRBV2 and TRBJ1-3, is EPEVTQTPSHQVTQMGQEVILRCVPISNHLYFYWYRQILGQKVEFLVSFYNNEISEKSEIFDDQFSVERPDGSNFTLKIRSTKLEDSAMYFCASHWTASGNTIYFGEGSWLTVV.

CDR3 DNA sequence: TGTGCCAGCTCACCACTTGATTTTCAGGGTAATGGCTACACCTTC. Translated: CASSPLDFQGNGYTF. The rearrangement uses TRBV18 and TRBJ1-2, with D tentatively TRBD1 (5 bases). CDR1 KGHSH and CDR2 LQKENI come from the germline V gene. The CDR3 runs 15 residues. V lost 1 base and J 6 bases, leaving 15 bases between the germline ends. The complete variable domain, with remaining parts taken from reference TRBV18 and TRBJ1-2, reads NAGVMQNPRHLVRRRGQEARLRCSPMKGHSHVYWYRQLPEEGLKFMVYLQKENIIDESGMPKERFSAEFPKEGPSILRIQQVVRGDSAAYFCASSPLDFQGNGYTFGSGTRLTVV.

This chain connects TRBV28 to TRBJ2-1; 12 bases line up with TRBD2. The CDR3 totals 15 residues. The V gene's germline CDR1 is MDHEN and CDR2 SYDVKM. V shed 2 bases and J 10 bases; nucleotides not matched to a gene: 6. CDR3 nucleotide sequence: TGTGCCAGCAGTTTAGGGACTAGCGGGCTGAGCGAGCAGTTCTTC. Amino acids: CASSLGTSGLSEQFF.

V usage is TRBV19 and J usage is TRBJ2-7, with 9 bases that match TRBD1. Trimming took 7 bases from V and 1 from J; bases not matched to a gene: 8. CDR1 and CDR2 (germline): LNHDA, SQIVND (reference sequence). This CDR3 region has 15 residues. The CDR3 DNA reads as TGTGCCAGTATGGGCCCACAGGGGGCATCCTACGAGCAGTACTTC. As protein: CASMGPQGASYEQYF. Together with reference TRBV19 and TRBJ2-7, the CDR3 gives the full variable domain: DGGITQSPKYLFRKEGQNVTLSCEQNLNHDAMYWYRQDPGQGLRLIYYSQIVNDFQKGDIAEGYSVSREKKESFPLTVTSAQKNPTAFYLCASMGPQGASYEQYFGPGTRLTVT.

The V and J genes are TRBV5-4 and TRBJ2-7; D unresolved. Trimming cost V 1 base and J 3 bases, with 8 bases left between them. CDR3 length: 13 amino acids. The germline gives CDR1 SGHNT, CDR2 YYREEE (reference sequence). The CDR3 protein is CASSLLGYYEQYF. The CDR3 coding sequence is TGTGCCAGCAGCTTGCTGGGCTACTACGAGCAGTACTTC.

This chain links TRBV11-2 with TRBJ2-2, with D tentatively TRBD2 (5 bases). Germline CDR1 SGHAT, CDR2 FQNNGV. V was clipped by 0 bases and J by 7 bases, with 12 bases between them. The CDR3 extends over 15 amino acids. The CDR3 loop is CASSLDLTAGGELFF. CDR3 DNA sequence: TGTGCCAGCAGCTTAGATCTGACGGCGGGCGGGGAGCTGTTTTTT.

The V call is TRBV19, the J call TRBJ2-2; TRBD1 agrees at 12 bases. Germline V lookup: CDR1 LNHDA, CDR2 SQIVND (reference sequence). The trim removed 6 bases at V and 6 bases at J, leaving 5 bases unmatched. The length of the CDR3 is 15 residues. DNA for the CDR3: TGTGCCAGTAGACTGGGACAGGGGGCATCCGGGGAGCTGTTTTTT. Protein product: CASRLGQGASGELFF.

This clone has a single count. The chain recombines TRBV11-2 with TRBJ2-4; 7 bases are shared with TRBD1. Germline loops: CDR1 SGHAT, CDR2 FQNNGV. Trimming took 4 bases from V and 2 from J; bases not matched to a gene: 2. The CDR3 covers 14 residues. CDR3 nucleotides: TGTGCCAGCAGCTCACAGGGGTCCAAAAACATTCAGTACTTC. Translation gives CASSSQGSKNIQYF. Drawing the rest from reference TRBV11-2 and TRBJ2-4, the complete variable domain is EAGVAQSPRYKIIEKRQSVAFWCNPISGHATLYWYQQILGQGPKLLIQFQNNGVVDDSQLPKDRFSAERLKGVDSTLKIQPAKLEDSAVYLCASSSQGSKNIQYFGAGTRLSVL.

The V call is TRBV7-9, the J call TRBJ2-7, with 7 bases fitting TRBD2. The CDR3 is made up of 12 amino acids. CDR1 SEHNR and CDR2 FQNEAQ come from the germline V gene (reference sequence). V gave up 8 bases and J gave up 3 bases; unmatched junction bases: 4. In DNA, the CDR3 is TGTGCCAGCGTGGGGGGGGTCTACGAGCAGTACTTC. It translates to CASVGGVYEQYF.

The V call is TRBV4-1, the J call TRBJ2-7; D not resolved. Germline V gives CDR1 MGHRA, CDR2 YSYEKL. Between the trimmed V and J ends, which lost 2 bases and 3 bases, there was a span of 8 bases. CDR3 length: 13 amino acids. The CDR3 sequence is CASSQLDDYEQYF. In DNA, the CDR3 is TGCGCCAGCAGCCAACTAGATGACTACGAGCAGTACTTC.